The present T cell receptor beta chain was sequenced within a study of tumor and adjacent non-tumor tissue in lung cancer. Overall study results and limits: Patients with more diverse tumor TCRs had worse survival.

With regard to this clonotype: Its matching antigen is unknown. At one end the junction does not follow the germline gene, possibly because of a read error.

TCRbeta libraries were built with three rounds of nested PCR, modified from ARM-PCR. MiXCR, applied by TCRdb to the multiplex PCR reads, yields one record per CDR3 protein. The sample yields tens of thousands of distinct CDR3 sequences, roughly 60% seen once. This CDR3 comprises 14 residues. In germline, CDR1 is SGHRS, CDR2 YFSETQ. This sample's RNA came from whole unsorted tissue. Chemotherapy-naive patients with new lung cancer underwent thoracic surgery in China, August–November 2014. Sequencing used lung tumor tissue. The source of this sequence is a man in his fifties or sixties with non-small cell lung cancer. The chain carries TRBV5-1 and TRBJ1-4, with 7 nucleotides matching TRBD1. The CDR3 spells CDSSPTGAEEKLFF. The CDR3 DNA follows: TGCGACAGCAGCCCTACAGGGGCGGAAGAAAAACTGTTTTTT.